These T cell receptor beta chains were read from a single sample in a study of cytomegalovirus exposure and HLA in healthy donors. The method was immunoSEQ multiplex PCR; TCRdb's version includes in-frame clones alone and lacks a portion of them. This sample's table has 100,000 to 150,000 clones. Sample: PBMCs. All receptors come from a man younger than 30 in good health and CMV-seronegative. The CDR3 runs from the conserved cysteine through the conserved F or W. The D gene is left open where the match is weak.

TRBD1,TRBJ1-1,TRBV29-1,CSVEWTGWQPEAFF,TGCAGCGTTGAATGGACAGGGTGGCAACCTGAAGCTTTCTTT
-,TRBJ2-1,TRBV18,CASSPILMSGASLNEQFF,TGTGCCAGCTCACCAATTCTGATGTCAGGGGCGAGTTTGAATGAGCAGTTCTTC
-,TRBJ2-1,TRBV19,CASSIGRGSTRASEQFF,TGTGCCAGTAGTATAGGTAGGGGGTCGACTCGGGCGAGTGAGCAGTTCTTC
-,TRBJ2-1,TRBV9,CASSVLVGGVYNEQFF,TGTGCCAGCAGCGTATTGGTAGGGGGAGTCTACAATGAGCAGTTCTTC
-,TRBJ2-7,TRBV6-5,CASGFGRGAYEQYF,TGTGCCAGCGGTTTCGGCAGGGGGGCCTACGAGCAGTACTTC
TRBD1,TRBJ1-1,TRBV15,CATSSHRGGNTEAFF,TGTGCCACCAGCAGTCACAGGGGAGGGAACACTGAAGCTTTCTTT
-,TRBJ1-1,TRBV2,CASSDPVQGRTEAFF,TGTGCCAGCAGTGATCCGGTACAGGGACGCACTGAAGCTTTCTTT
TRBD1,TRBJ1-4,TRBV2,CASSYTGTVNEKLFF,TGTGCCAGCAGTTACACCGGGACAGTTAATGAAAAACTGTTTTTT
TRBD1,TRBJ2-2,TRBV7-9,CASSLLTGTGGELFF,TGTGCCAGCAGCTTGCTGACAGGGACGGGCGGGGAGCTGTTTTTT
TRBD1,TRBJ2-7,TRBV7-3,CASSPTGTGGGGQYF,TGTGCCAGCAGCCCTACCGGGACAGGGGGCGGTGGGCAGTACTTC
TRBD1,TRBJ1-2,TRBV19,CASSIVADRGHYTF,TGTGCCAGTAGTATAGTGGCGGACAGGGGGCATTACACCTTC
TRBD2,TRBJ2-1,TRBV19,CASSPRREVLGEQFF,TGTGCCAGTAGTCCGAGGCGGGAGGTTCTAGGTGAGCAGTTCTTC
-,TRBJ1-5,TRBV5-6,CASRVTGDSNQPQHF,TGTGCCAGCAGAGTGACGGGGGATAGCAATCAGCCCCAGCATTTT
TRBD2,TRBJ2-1,TRBV2,CASGKTPPSGYNEQFF,TGTGCCAGCGGGAAAACCCCTCCTAGCGGCTACAATGAGCAGTTCTTC
TRBD1,TRBJ1-2,TRBV2,CASRPGQYIYGYTF,TGTGCCAGCAGACCGGGACAGTATATCTATGGCTACACCTTC
-,TRBJ2-5,TRBV15,CATTRRIGGRETQYF,TGTGCCACCACCCGCCGAATAGGGGGAAGGGAGACCCAGTACTTC
TRBD2,TRBJ2-5,TRBV30,CACQTSGQETQYF,TGTGCCTGCCAGACTAGCGGTCAAGAGACCCAGTACTTC
-,TRBJ1-5,TRBV2,CASSEFRSSNQPQHF,TGTGCCAGCAGTGAATTTAGGAGCAGCAATCAGCCCCAGCATTTT
-,TRBJ2-5,TRBV6-5,CASSYSAGQETQYF,TGTGCCAGCAGTTACTCCGCAGGCCAAGAGACCCAGTACTTC
TRBD2,TRBJ2-1,TRBV19,CASRIAGGPDNEQFF,TGTGCCAGTAGGATAGCGGGAGGGCCGGACAATGAGCAGTTCTTC
-,TRBJ2-1,TRBV20-1,CSTGSLSRFF,TGCAGTACAGGGTCCCTATCTAGGTTCTTC
-,TRBJ1-5,TRBV7-9,CASSLAGAGQPQHF,TGTGCCAGCAGCTTAGCGGGGGCAGGTCAGCCCCAGCATTTT
-,TRBJ2-7,TRBV7-9,CASSFAGQPSVYEQYF,TGTGCCAGCAGCTTCGCAGGACAGCCCTCCGTATACGAGCAGTACTTC
-,TRBJ2-5,TRBV11-2,CASSSRQEAWVPETQYF,TGTGCCAGCAGCTCGCGACAGGAGGCATGGGTCCCCGAGACCCAGTACTTC
-,TRBJ2-5,TRBV18,CASSPPGRRDETQYF,TGTGCCAGCTCACCCCCCGGCCGGAGGGACGAGACCCAGTACTTC
-,TRBJ1-1,TRBV27,CASSPRVKNTEAFF,TGTGCCAGCAGCCCCAGGGTAAAGAACACTGAAGCTTTCTTT
TRBD1,TRBJ1-2,TRBV6-5,CASSVTTGPPKVYTF,TGTGCCAGCAGTGTAACGACAGGGCCGCCTAAGGTCTACACCTTC
-,TRBJ2-5,TRBV5-1,CASSLGPGVTETQYF,TGCGCCAGCAGCTTGGGACCCGGGGTCACAGAGACCCAGTACTTC
-,TRBJ1-5,TRBV6-4,CASSDPTGGNQPQHF,TGTGCCAGCAGTGACCCGACAGGTGGGAATCAGCCCCAGCATTTT
TRBD2,TRBJ2-3,TRBV28,CASSLSPGLGTLTDTQYF,TGTGCCAGCAGTTTAAGCCCCGGACTAGGGACCCTCACAGATACGCAGTATTTT
TRBD1,TRBJ1-1,TRBV5-1,CASSGQGAGNTEAFF,TGCGCCAGCAGCGGACAGGGGGCTGGTAACACTGAAGCTTTCTTT
-,TRBJ2-3,TRBV5-5,CASSLNPWEPLTDTQYF,TGTGCCAGCAGCTTGAATCCTTGGGAGCCACTCACAGATACGCAGTATTTT
-,TRBJ1-6,TRBV4-1,CASSQESPGENSPLHF,TGCGCCAGCAGCCAAGAAAGTCCGGGGGAAAATTCACCCCTCCACTTT
TRBD1,TRBJ2-7,TRBV2,CASSETGDRWYF,TGTGCCAGCAGTGAAACGGGGGACAGGTGGTACTTC
-,TRBJ2-5,TRBV5-1,CASSTTGNQETQYF,TGCGCCAGCAGCACCACAGGGAACCAAGAGACCCAGTACTTC
TRBD2,TRBJ2-1,TRBV18,CASSPLTLAGGSNNEQFF,TGTGCCAGCTCACCACTGACCCTAGCGGGGGGTTCAAACAATGAGCAGTTCTTC
TRBD2,TRBJ2-3,TRBV30,CAWTRRGGILTDTQYF,TGTGCCTGGACCCGACGGGGGGGGATCCTCACAGATACGCAGTATTTT
TRBD1,TRBJ1-5,TRBV12-5,CASSGQDTYSNQPQHF,TGTGCTAGCTCGGGACAGGACACTTATAGCAATCAGCCCCAGCATTTT
TRBD1,TRBJ1-1,TRBV6-5,CAGDTGGTEAFF,TGTGCAGGAGATACAGGGGGCACTGAAGCTTTCTTT
-,TRBJ1-4,TRBV5-1,CASSLGQENEKLFF,TGCGCCAGCAGCTTGGGACAGGAGAATGAAAAACTGTTTTTT
-,TRBJ1-3,TRBV28,CASGVGGGDTIYF,TGTGCCAGCGGAGTGGGGGGTGGAGACACCATATATTTT
-,TRBJ2-7,TRBV28,CASSLSEGFAEQYF,TGTGCCAGCAGTTTGTCGGAGGGGTTTGCCGAGCAGTACTTC
TRBD2,TRBJ2-6,TRBV7-2,CASSFIAGGLPGANVLTF,TGTGCCAGCAGCTTTATAGCGGGAGGGCTCCCTGGGGCCAACGTCCTGACTTTC
-,TRBJ2-3,TRBV5-1,CASSGLTDTQYF,TGCGCCAGCAGCGGACTCACAGATACGCAGTATTTT
-,TRBJ1-3,TRBV19,CASSMGRAFGNTIYF,TGTGCCAGTAGTATGGGCAGGGCTTTCGGAAACACCATATATTTT
TRBD1,TRBJ1-4,TRBV19,CASSADRGLEKLFF,TGTGCCAGTAGTGCGGACAGGGGGCTTGAAAAACTGTTTTTT
TRBD2,TRBJ2-7,TRBV13,CASSGTSGGNEQYF,TGTGCCAGCAGCGGCACTAGCGGGGGGAACGAGCAGTACTTC
TRBD2,TRBJ2-5,TRBV15,CATREGPGETQYF,TGTGCCACTCGGGAGGGGCCGGGAGAGACCCAGTACTTC
TRBD2,TRBJ2-5,TRBV10-1,CASSPVSGEDQETQYF,TGCGCCAGCAGTCCAGTGAGCGGGGAGGACCAAGAGACCCAGTACTTC
-,TRBJ2-1,TRBV5-1,CASSGRTSLSDEQFF,TGCGCCAGCAGCGGAAGGACATCTTTATCGGATGAGCAGTTCTTC
TRBD2,TRBJ2-1,TRBV4-1,CASSLSGTSVGEQFF,TGCGCCAGCAGCCTTTCCGGGACTAGCGTGGGTGAGCAGTTCTTC
-,TRBJ2-1,TRBV6-5,CASSSWALSSYNEQFF,TGTGCCAGCAGTTCCTGGGCCCTAAGCTCCTACAATGAGCAGTTCTTC
TRBD1,TRBJ2-7,TRBV27,CASSWGTGIYEQYF,TGTGCCAGCAGCTGGGGGACAGGGATCTACGAGCAGTACTTC